One sample yielded the 12 T cell receptor beta chains listed below, sequenced in a study of blood T cell repertoires in COVID-19. Using immunoSEQ multiplex PCR, the repertoire was profiled, and TCRdb retains in-frame clones only, with some absent. The sample contains about 71,000 clones, under 80% of which appear only once. Sequencing used peripheral blood. The source of these receptors is a woman older than 75 with active or convalescent COVID-19.

J is TRBJ1-2 and V is TRBV7-6; no clear D. Germline CDR1 SGHVS, CDR2 FNYEAQ. Between the trimmed V and J ends, which lost 0 bases and 2 bases, there was a span of 4 bases. The CDR3 runs 13 residues. The CDR3, as DNA: TGTGCCAGCAGCTTAGCAGCGAACTATGGCTACACCTTC. Translating it yields CASSLAANYGYTF.

The chain combines TRBV5-4 with TRBJ2-5, with 11 bases that match TRBD2. Trimming at V came to 3 bases and at J to 5 bases, leaving 9 bases not matched to a gene. The germline CDR1 and CDR2 sequences are SGHNT and YYREEE (reference sequence). The CDR3 has 16 residues. The CDR3 DNA reads as TGTGCCAGCAGCTCGTGGGCTAGCGGGGGGAAGGAGACCCAGTACTTC. As protein: CASSSWASGGKETQYF.

This clone has a handful of counts. The chain has TRBV6-1 and TRBJ1-3, with 7 bases aligning to TRBD1. The germline CDR1 and CDR2 sequences are MNHNS and SASEGT. The CDR3 extends over 16 amino acids. The junction had 13 bases not matched to a gene; V was cut back by 7 bases and J by 4 bases. CDR3 DNA: TGTGCCAGCACCGAAGCCACAGGGGTAGCCGGAAACACCATATATTTT. Protein product: CASTEATGVAGNTIYF.

J is TRBJ1-4 and V is TRBV29-1; 7 bases are shared with TRBD1. The CDR3 consists of 13 residues. V shed 7 bases, J shed 5 bases, and the junction held 7 bases outside the gene matches. Germline lookup yields CDR1 SQVTM and CDR2 ANQGSEA. The CDR3 DNA follows: TGCAGCGCCGAAGTACAGGGGAATGAAAAACTGTTTTTT. Protein: CSAEVQGNEKLFF.

The rearrangement uses TRBV5-1 and TRBJ1-1; 7 bases match TRBD1. The length of the CDR3 is 14 residues. V trimming: 7 bases; J trimming: 3 bases; junction bases outside the gene matches: 9. CDR1 and CDR2 from the germline V gene are SGHRS and YFSETQ. DNA for the CDR3: TGCGCCAGCTTCGAGGGGGCTGGGGACACTGAAGCTTTCTTT. This encodes CASFEGAGDTEAFF.

This clone has only a few counts. The genes are TRBV7-2 and TRBJ2-4; perhaps TRBD1 as D (6 bases). CDR3 length equals 15 residues. Germline-derived CDR1 and CDR2 are SGHTA and FQGNSA. Trimming cost V 5 bases and J 2 bases, with 13 bases left between them. The CDR3 DNA reads TGTGCCAGCAGCGCCATACAGGGTTCCAAAAACATTCAGTACTTC. It yields the protein CASSAIQGSKNIQYF.

The rearrangement uses TRBV7-2 and TRBJ2-1, with TRBD1 identical over 7 bases. The germline CDR1 and CDR2 sequences are SGHTA and FQGNSA. V lost 0 bases and J lost 7; bases outside the gene matches: 12. The CDR3 contains 17 residues. CDR3 DNA: TGTGCCAGCAGCTTAGCGGTTGGGCCAGGGGGTGTAAATGAGCAGTTCTTC. Translated, it gives CASSLAVGPGGVNEQFF.

The chain combines TRBV5-4 with TRBJ2-1; 10 bases are shared with TRBD1. CDR1 is SGHNT and CDR2 is YYREEE in the germline V gene (reference sequence). Trimming removed 4 bases from V and 1 base from J; junction bases left unmatched: 5. The CDR3 extends over 16 amino acids. CDR3: CASSERDRGSYNEQFF. The CDR3 coding sequence is TGTGCCAGCAGCGAGCGGGACAGGGGTTCCTACAATGAGCAGTTCTTC.

This rearrangement joins TRBV5-4 to TRBJ2-3; possibly TRBD2 for D (7 bases). Germline V CDR1 and CDR2: SGHNT, YYREEE (reference sequence). V lost 2 bases to trimming and J lost 3 bases, with 16 bases between them. The CDR3 has 16 amino acids. Written as DNA, the CDR3 is TGTGCCAGCAGCTTCCCAACCGGGGGGCGGACAGATACGCAGTATTTT. It translates to CASSFPTGGRTDTQYF.

The chain is built from TRBV5-1 and TRBJ2-2; D gene uncertain. This CDR3 contains 14 residues. Germline V gene sequence: CDR1 SGHRS, CDR2 YFSETQ. Trimming stripped 1 base from V and 1 base from J, with 5 bases between. The CDR3 region has the DNA TGCGCCAGCAGCTTGTTACTGAACACCGGGGAGCTGTTTTTT. Protein sequence: CASSLLLNTGELFF.

This chain connects TRBV27 to TRBJ1-1; D might be TRBD1 (5 bases). From germline, CDR1 is MNHEY and CDR2 SMNVEV (reference sequence). With 5 bases removed from V and 1 base from J, the gap between germline ends came to 17 bases. This CDR3 has 16 amino acids. In DNA, the CDR3 is TGTGCCAGCAGTCCGGGAGGCGACAGAAAGAACACTGAAGCTTTCTTT. It specifies CASSPGGDRKNTEAFF.

V gene TRBV6-2 or TRBV6-3 combines with J gene TRBJ1-4; D call uncertain. The CDR3 contains 16 residues. The germline V gene encodes CDR1 MNHEY and CDR2 SVGEGT. Trimming cost V 0 bases and J 10 bases, with 18 bases left between them. CDR3 DNA: TGTGCCAGCAGTTACTCGACACCCGCATTGGGAGGAAAACTGTTTTTT. It codes for CASSYSTPALGGKLFF.